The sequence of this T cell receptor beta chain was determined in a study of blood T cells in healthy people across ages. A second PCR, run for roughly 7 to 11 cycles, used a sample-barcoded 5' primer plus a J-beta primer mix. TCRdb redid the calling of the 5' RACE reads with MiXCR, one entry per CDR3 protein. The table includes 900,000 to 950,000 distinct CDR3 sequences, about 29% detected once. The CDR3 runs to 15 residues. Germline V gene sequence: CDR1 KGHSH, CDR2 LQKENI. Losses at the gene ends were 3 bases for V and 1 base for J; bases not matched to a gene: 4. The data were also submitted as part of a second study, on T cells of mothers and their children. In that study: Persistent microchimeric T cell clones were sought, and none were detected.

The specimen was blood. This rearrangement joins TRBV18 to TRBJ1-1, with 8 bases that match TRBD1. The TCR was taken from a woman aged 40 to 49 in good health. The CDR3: CASSPLGQGNTEAFF. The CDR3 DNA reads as TGTGCCAGCTCACCGCTAGGACAGGGGAACACTGAAGCTTTCTTT.